This is a list of T cell receptor beta chains from one sample in a study of shared clonotypes between healthy human individuals. Sequencing used immunoSEQ multiplex PCR; TCRdb keeps in-frame clones, though not all of them. The data contain about 1.5 million clones, 95% to 99% of them singletons. Material for sequencing was naive CD4+ T cells sorted from blood. The source of these receptors is a man younger than 40 in good health. Each CDR3 is given with its conserved first and last residue.

J: TRBJ1-2; V: TRBV7-8; CDR3: CASSLVRDRSYGYTF
J: TRBJ2-7; V: TRBV6-5; CDR3: CASSSAGSSYEQYF
J: TRBJ2-1; V: TRBV10-3; CDR3: CAISDPGLAGYYNEQFF
J: TRBJ2-3; V: TRBV5-1; CDR3: CASSLGQVGDTQYF
J: TRBJ2-1; V: TRBV5-1; CDR3: CASSLVWGSYNEQFF
J: TRBJ2-1; V: TRBV5-1; CDR3: CASSSTSGIRGEQFF
J: TRBJ2-3; V: TRBV14; CDR3: CASSQAVFDTQYF
J: TRBJ2-5; V: TRBV27; CDR3: CASSASQLAGNQETQYF
J: TRBJ1-1; V: TRBV23-1; CDR3: CASSRSEAFF
J: TRBJ2-5; V: TRBV5-1; CDR3: CASSPGLKETQYF
J: TRBJ2-1; V: TRBV14; CDR3: CASSQARLPRFF
J: TRBJ2-1; V: TRBV5-1; CDR3: CASSSGLAGGDEQFF
J: TRBJ2-3; V: TRBV5-4; CDR3: CASRQGLAGTADTQYF
J: TRBJ2-1; V: TRBV28; CDR3: CASSVADEQFF